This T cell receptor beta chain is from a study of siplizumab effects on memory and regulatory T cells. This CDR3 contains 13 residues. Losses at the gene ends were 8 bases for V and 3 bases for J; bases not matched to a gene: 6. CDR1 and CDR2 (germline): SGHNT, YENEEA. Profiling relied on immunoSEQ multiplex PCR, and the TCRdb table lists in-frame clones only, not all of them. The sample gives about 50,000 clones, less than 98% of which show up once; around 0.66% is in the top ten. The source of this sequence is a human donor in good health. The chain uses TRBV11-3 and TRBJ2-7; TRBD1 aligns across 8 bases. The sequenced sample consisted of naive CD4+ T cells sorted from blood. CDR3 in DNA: TGTGCCAGCCGGGACAGGACTAACTACGAGCAGTACTTC. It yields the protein CASRDRTNYEQYF.